The 17 T cell receptor beta chains below come from one sample, sequenced in a study of T cell responses to AZD1222 COVID-19 vaccine (dated by TCRdb to the early 2020s). The library came from the immunoSEQ multiplex PCR assay. Imported from immuneACCESS, the table was reduced by TCRdb to in-frame sequences with V and J called. These copies leave out some clones; in studies compared against another copy, an unresolved V gene accounts for under half, and the cause of the remainder is not known. In this sample the table shows approximately 110,000 clones, roughly 90% of which occur a single time. Jointly, the top ten make up roughly 10% of the sample. This specimen's time point label, per the study, means: baseline before first vaccination. Sequenced here: peripheral blood, sampled on day 0 of AZD1222 vaccination. The receptors originated from an adult in good health.

This rearrangement joins TRBV9 to TRBJ2-1; D not certain. The CDR3 length is 12 residues. Trimming left V 0 bases short and J 9 bases short, with 7 bases between. Germline V gene data show CDR1 as SGDLS and CDR2 as YYNGEE. CDR3 DNA: TGTGCCAGCAGCGTAGGGGGTGTTGAGCAGTTCTTC. Its translation: CASSVGGVEQFF.

Regarding this clone: One end of the junction fails to match germline, which may point to a read error. The rearrangement joins TRBV30 to TRBJ2-3; no clear D gene. This CDR3 region has 12 residues. CDR1 is GTSNPN and CDR2 is SVGIG in the germline V gene (reference sequence). The CDR3 sequence: CAWSVGSGRRNF. In DNA form, the CDR3 reads TGTGCCTGGAGTGTCGGGTCCGGACGGCGGAATTTT.

The rearrangement joins TRBV5-4 to TRBJ2-3; D is ambiguous. This CDR3 contains 15 residues. Germline V gene data show CDR1 as SGHNT and CDR2 as YYREEE (reference sequence). The CDR3 reads CATGSATVSTDTQYF. CDR3 bases: TGTGCAACCGGGTCGGCGACCGTGAGCACAGATACGCAGTATTTT.

This rearrangement joins TRBV18 to TRBJ1-2, with D perhaps matching TRBD1 (5 bases). Germline V CDR1 and CDR2: KGHSH, LQKENI. CDR3 length equals 15 residues. Trimming took off 1 base at V and 6 bases at J, with 15 bases between the two ends. The CDR3 is CASSPLDPGLDGYTF. The CDR3 region has the DNA TGTGCCAGCTCACCACTAGATCCGGGACTTGATGGCTACACCTTC.

The chain couples TRBV7-3 to TRBJ1-1, with a weak D call TRBD1 (6 bases). The germline V and J ends were trimmed by 5 bases and 1 base, with 8 bases remaining between them. This CDR3 is 13 amino acids long. The germline V gene has CDR1 SGHTA and CDR2 FQGTGA. The CDR3 protein is CASSLQGNTEAFF. The CDR3 bases are TGTGCCAGCAGCCTACAGGGGAACACTGAAGCTTTCTTT.

This chain joins TRBV29-1 and TRBJ1-2, with TRBD1 matching over 8 bases. The germline gives CDR1 SQVTM, CDR2 ANQGSEA. After removal of 5 bases from V and 3 bases from J, the junction contained 5 bases not matched to a gene. This CDR3 has 13 residues. The CDR3 nucleotides read TGCAGCGTTCTTCCAGGGGGCCACTATGGCTACACCTTC. Translated, it gives CSVLPGGHYGYTF. The full variable domain, completed using reference TRBV29-1 and TRBJ1-2, is SAVISQKPSRDICQRGTSLTIQCQVDSQVTMMFWYRQQPGQSLTLIATANQGSEATYESGFVIDKFPISRPNLTFSTLTVSNMSPEDSSIYLCSVLPGGHYGYTFGSGTRLTVV.

The CDR3 nucleotides are TGTGCCGGAAGACGGGACAGGTGGCCCTACGAGCAGTACTTC. This encodes CAGRRDRWPYEQYF. J is TRBJ2-7 and V is TRBV2, with 8 nucleotides matching TRBD1. This CDR3 is built from 14 residues. The J segment lost 2 bases and the V segment lost 11 bases, leaving 11 bases of the junction unmatched. Looked up from germline, CDR1 is SNHLY and CDR2 is FYNNEI.

The rearrangement links TRBV19 to TRBJ1-1, with TRBD1 identical over 9 bases. The CDR3 totals 17 residues. Trimming cost V 2 bases and J 2 bases; bases outside gene matches: 9. Germline V lookup: CDR1 LNHDA, CDR2 SQIVND (reference sequence). The CDR3 DNA reads as TGTGCCAGTAGTATATTTGGGACAGGGACGTTAAACACTGAAGCTTTCTTT. The encoded protein is CASSIFGTGTLNTEAFF. The variable domain in full, with the rest retrieved from reference TRBV19 and TRBJ1-1, is DGGITQSPKYLFRKEGQNVTLSCEQNLNHDAMYWYRQDPGQGLRLIYYSQIVNDFQKGDIAEGYSVSREKKESFPLTVTSAQKNPTAFYLCASSIFGTGTLNTEAFFGQGTRLTVV.

The chain combines TRBV4-1 with TRBJ1-2, with a weak D call TRBD1 (5 bases). V lost 4 bases and J 3 bases, leaving 15 bases between the germline ends. The germline V gene encodes CDR1 MGHRA and CDR2 YSYEKL. The CDR3 runs 15 residues. The CDR3 here is CASSPLGERYYGYTF. DNA of the CDR3: TGCGCCAGCAGCCCACTAGGGGAAAGATACTATGGCTACACCTTC.

The genes are TRBV9 and TRBJ2-3; D is possibly TRBD1 (5 bases). CDR3 size: 14 residues. Between the trimmed V and J ends, which lost 2 bases and 5 bases, there was a span of 12 bases. In germline, CDR1 is SGDLS, CDR2 YYNGEE. The CDR3 nucleotides are TGTGCCAGCAGCGTCGCCAGGGCGGAAGATACGCAGTATTTT. Translated, it gives CASSVARAEDTQYF.

V usage is TRBV5-4 and J usage is TRBJ2-2; the D gene is possibly TRBD1 (6 bases). Germline V gives CDR1 SGHNT, CDR2 YYREEE (reference sequence). The CDR3 consists of 15 residues. V lost 2 bases and J lost 9, with 17 bases in between. The CDR3 loop reads CASSLETGAGRELFF. The CDR3 DNA is TGTGCCAGCAGCTTAGAGACAGGCGCAGGGAGGGAGCTGTTTTTT.

The genes are TRBV9 and TRBJ1-1; 10 bases line up with TRBD1. CDR3 length: 15 residues. Germline-derived CDR1 and CDR2 are SGDLS and YYNGEE. V lost 0 bases and J lost 3; bases outside the gene matches: 2. The CDR3: CASSVGTGGYTEAFF. The CDR3 DNA is TGTGCCAGCAGCGTAGGGACAGGGGGATACACTGAAGCTTTCTTT.

V gene TRBV9 combines with J gene TRBJ2-5; D gene unclear. The CDR3 sequence is 14 residues long. CDR1 is SGDLS and CDR2 is YYNGEE in the germline V gene. The V and J ends lost 3 bases and 5 bases respectively, with 14 bases between them. This CDR3 reads CASSGTLRGETQYF. The CDR3 region has the DNA TGTGCCAGCAGCGGGACCCTACGTGGGGAGACCCAGTACTTC. Combining the CDR3 with reference TRBV9 and TRBJ2-5 gives the whole variable domain DSGVTQTPKHLITATGQRVTLRCSPRSGDLSVYWYQQSLDQGLQFLIQYYNGEERAKGNILERFSAQQFPDLHSELNLSSLELGDSALYFCASSGTLRGETQYFGPGTRLLVL.

The rearrangement joins TRBV9 to TRBJ1-1; the D gene is possibly TRBD1 (6 bases). Germline V lookup: CDR1 SGDLS, CDR2 YYNGEE. V was clipped by 4 bases and J by 3 bases, with 10 bases between them. The CDR3 sequence is 13 residues long. For the CDR3, the DNA is TGTGCCAGCAGCTCCCGACAGGACACTGAAGCTTTCTTT. Translating it yields CASSSRQDTEAFF.

This rearrangement joins TRBV11-3 to TRBJ2-7, with D uncertain. Germline loops: CDR1 SGHNT, CDR2 YENEEA. V lost 5 bases, J lost 3 bases, and 14 bases lay in between. The CDR3 sequence is 14 residues long. The DNA of the CDR3 is TGTGCCAGCAGCACCGGCAGGTGGCACTACGAGCAGTACTTC. Residues: CASSTGRWHYEQYF. The complete variable domain, with remaining parts taken from reference TRBV11-3 and TRBJ2-7, reads EAGVVQSPRYKIIEKKQPVAFWCNPISGHNTLYWYLQNLGQGPELLIRYENEEAVDDSQLPKDRFSAERLKGVDSTLKIQPAELGDSAVYLCASSTGRWHYEQYFGPGTRLTVT.

The chain joins TRBV29-1 to TRBJ2-1, with D unresolved. The CDR3 consists of 14 residues. Per the germline V gene, CDR1 is SQVTM and CDR2 is ANQGSEA. V gave up 2 bases and J gave up 2 bases, with 10 bases separating them. The CDR3 sequence is CSVELEYTYNEQFF. CDR3 coding DNA: TGCAGCGTTGAATTGGAGTACACCTACAATGAGCAGTTCTTC.

The chain uses TRBV3-1 (or the pseudogene TRBV3-2) and TRBJ1-1, with D possibly being TRBD1 (6 bases). The CDR3 has 13 residues. Germline V lookup: CDR1 LGHDT, CDR2 YNNKEL (reference sequence). The ends were cut back, 7 bases at V and 0 bases at J, with 9 bases in the middle. The CDR3 is CASTGTLNTEAFF. The CDR3 DNA reads as TGTGCCAGCACCGGGACATTGAACACTGAAGCTTTCTTT.